The 9 T cell receptor beta chains listed next were all sequenced from one sample in a study of blood T cell repertoires in COVID-19. The table came from immunoSEQ multiplex PCR; TCRdb's copy has only in-frame clones and leaves some out. Of about 110,000 clones listed, 70% to 80% are singletons. Source material: peripheral blood. These receptors were taken from a man between 65 and 85 years old with active or convalescent COVID-19.

The CDR3 here is CASSLPQGAKNIQYF. Here the CDR3 DNA reads TGTGCCAGCAGTCTCCCACAGGGGGCTAAAAACATTCAGTACTTC. The chain carries TRBV6-5 and TRBJ2-4; 9 bases agree with TRBD1. J was trimmed by 4 bases and V by 5 bases; bases with no gene match: 6. Germline loops: CDR1 MNHEY, CDR2 SVGAGI. The CDR3 is 15 residues long.

This clone was counted many times. The chain employs TRBV14 and TRBJ1-6, with unresolved D. Germline CDR1 and CDR2: SGHDN and FVKESK. This CDR3 is built from 13 residues. Between the trimmed V and J ends, which lost 0 bases and 8 bases, there was a span of 5 bases. Here the CDR3 reads CASSQDSDSPLHF. The CDR3 nucleotides are TGTGCCAGCAGCCAAGATAGCGATTCACCCCTCCACTTT.

This clone occurred once. The J gene is TRBJ2-7, the V gene TRBV11-2; 8 bases map to TRBD2. Germline assignment: CDR1 SGHAT and CDR2 FQNNGV. The V and J ends lost 5 bases and 2 bases, in that order; junction bases with no gene match: 8. The CDR3 loop spans 15 amino acids. CDR3 coding DNA: TGTGCCAGCAGCCAACCGGGACTAGGTACCTACGAGCAGTACTTC. Encoded protein: CASSQPGLGTYEQYF.

The chain uses TRBV19 and TRBJ2-1; D possibly matches TRBD1 or TRBD2 (9 bases each). In germline, CDR1 is LNHDA, CDR2 SQIVND (reference sequence). The CDR3 covers 18 residues. V lost 5 bases to trimming and J lost 10 bases, with 30 bases between them. DNA for the CDR3: TGTGCCAGTAGTCCAATTCCGGGACAGGGTGGAACTAGCGGGGAGCAGTTCTTC. Amino acids: CASSPIPGQGGTSGEQFF.

J is TRBJ2-7 and V is TRBV7-9, with 12 bases that match TRBD1. The CDR3 is 17 residues long. Looked up from germline, CDR1 is SEHNR and CDR2 is FQNEAQ (reference sequence). The V segment lost 1 base and the J segment 0 bases; nucleotides outside the gene matches: 4. CDR3 nucleotide sequence: TGTGCCAGCAGCTTAGAGGGGACAGGGGGCGACTCCTACGAGCAGTACTTC. Translation gives CASSLEGTGGDSYEQYF. Combining the CDR3 with reference TRBV7-9 and TRBJ2-7 gives the whole variable domain DTGVSQNPRHKITKRGQNVTFRCDPISEHNRLYWYRQTLGQGPEFLTYFQNEAQLEKSRLLSDRFSAERPKGSFSTLEIQRTEQGDSAMYLCASSLEGTGGDSYEQYFGPGTRLTVT.

V is TRBV19 and J is TRBJ1-1; TRBD1 matches at 10 bases. The CDR3 is 17 residues long. The germline gives CDR1 LNHDA, CDR2 SQIVND (reference sequence). V lost 5 bases and J lost 1; bases outside the gene matches: 10. In nucleotides, the CDR3 is TGTGCCAGTAGTCCCCGGGACAGGGGCAGGGAGAACACTGAAGCTTTCTTT. It yields the protein CASSPRDRGRENTEAFF. The full variable domain, completed using reference TRBV19 and TRBJ1-1, is DGGITQSPKYLFRKEGQNVTLSCEQNLNHDAMYWYRQDPGQGLRLIYYSQIVNDFQKGDIAEGYSVSREKKESFPLTVTSAQKNPTAFYLCASSPRDRGRENTEAFFGQGTRLTVV.

This clone was seen a handful of times. The chain is built from TRBV7-9 and TRBJ1-2; TRBD1 matches at 9 bases. The ends lost 5 bases at V and 8 bases at J; junction bases unmatched: 18. Germline CDR1 is SEHNR and CDR2 is FQNEAQ (reference sequence). The CDR3 totals 17 residues. In DNA form, the CDR3 reads TGTGCCAGCAGCCCTCACCCCGGAAACAGGGGGCGGTGGGGCTACACCTTC. Encoded protein: CASSPHPGNRGRWGYTF.

This chain connects TRBV12-3 or TRBV12-4 to TRBJ1-1, with D possibly matching TRBD1 (6 bases). The CDR3 spans 13 residues. The V and J ends lost 5 bases and 5 bases respectively, with 12 bases between them. CDR3 in DNA: TGTGCCAGCAGTACTCAGGGGAAAACTGAAGCTTTCTTT. Translated: CASSTQGKTEAFF.

The CDR3 is CASSLRTGANTEAFF. The CDR3 DNA is TGTGCCAGTAGTCTCCGGACAGGGGCGAACACTGAAGCTTTCTTT. The V gene is TRBV19, the J gene TRBJ1-1; TRBD1 agrees at 9 bases. The trim removed 5 bases at V and 1 base at J, leaving 5 bases unmatched. The CDR3 is made up of 15 amino acids. The germline V gene encodes CDR1 LNHDA and CDR2 SQIVND (reference sequence).